This note documents a single T cell receptor (beta chain) sequence. Its antigen is unidentified. TCRdb keeps only in-frame clones here, not all; method: immunoSEQ multiplex PCR. The table has about 96,000 clones, around 89% seen once. These data are taken from a study of T cell responses to AZD1222 COVID-19 vaccine. Whole-study findings and limits: Without day 14 samples, only post-peak T cell repertoires were studied. Following two doses of AZD1222, Spike-specific TCR breadth and depth rose.

CDR3 length: 13 amino acids. V was clipped by 6 bases and J by 0 bases, with 9 bases between them. Germline CDR1 is SNHLY and CDR2 is FYNNEI. The J gene is TRBJ2-7, the V gene TRBV2, with D uncertain. This TCR came from an adult in good health. Specimen: peripheral blood, collected on day 0 of AZD1222 vaccination. The CDR3 DNA follows: TGTGCCAGCAGGGCCCGAAGCTCCTACGAGCAGTACTTC. Encoded protein: CASRARSSYEQYF.